A single sample is the source of the 3 T cell receptor beta chains below, sequenced in a study of blood T cell repertoires in COVID-19. The assay was immunoSEQ multiplex PCR, and TCRdb's table has in-frame clones only and misses some. The data show 130,000 to 150,000 clones, with roughly 77% seen just once and 4% to 5% held by the top ten. The material sequenced was peripheral blood. These receptors all stem from an older woman with COVID-19, enrolled during active disease.

This chain uses TRBV7-3 with TRBJ1-1; tentative D call: TRBD1 (5 bases). The V and J ends lost 5 bases and 0 bases respectively, with 22 bases between them. Germline V gene data show CDR1 as SGHTA and CDR2 as FQGTGA. The CDR3 runs to 18 residues. CDR3 bases: TGTGCCAGCAGCCCCCTCCCTGGGCAGGGTTCTATGAACACTGAAGCTTTCTTT. Encoded protein: CASSPLPGQGSMNTEAFF.

A single count supports this clone. Other DNA sequences in this specimen translate into the identical CDR3. This chain uses TRBV2 with TRBJ2-3; D possibly corresponds to TRBD2 (5 bases). From germline, CDR1 is SNHLY and CDR2 FYNNEI. CDR3 length: 13 residues. The V end lost 8 bases, the J end lost 2 bases, and 11 bases lay between the germline ends. DNA of the CDR3: TGTGCCAGCTCAGGAGGCTCCACAGATACGCAGTATTTT. This sequence encodes CASSGGSTDTQYF.

The chain links TRBV5-6 to TRBJ2-1; 7 bases are shared with TRBD2. CDR1 SGHDT and CDR2 YYEEEE come from the germline V gene. With V trimmed by 4 bases and J by 9 bases, 10 bases remained unmatched. The CDR3 is made up of 14 amino acids. CDR3 residues: CASSGAGRAAEQFF. In DNA, the CDR3 is TGTGCCAGCAGCGGGGCGGGGAGGGCGGCTGAGCAGTTCTTC.